The entry below describes one TCR beta chain. Its target is unknown. These data originate in a study of shared clonotypes between healthy human individuals. Findings and caveats of the study: Memory subsets generally showed lower estimated richness than naive subsets.

V shed 5 bases, J shed 0 bases, and the junction held 12 bases outside the gene matches. Per the germline V gene, CDR1 is SGHDN and CDR2 is FVKESK. This CDR3 has 18 residues. TCRdb keeps only in-frame clones here, not all; method: immunoSEQ multiplex PCR. The repertoire includes 2 million to 3 million clones, roughly 93% of them detected once, and 0.36% sits in the top ten. This TCR derives from a man aged 18-30 years in good health. Some clones in this sample may be carry-over from other donors' samples. Sequenced: naive CD4+ T cells from PBMCs. Subset here: CD45RA+ positively selected. V and J are TRBV14 and TRBJ2-1; 8 bases map to TRBD2. The CDR3 bases are TGTGCCAGCAGCGGCCTAGCGGGCACCAAAAGCTCCTACAATGAGCAGTTCTTC. Its translation is CASSGLAGTKSSYNEQFF.